This T cell receptor (beta chain) derives from a study of Siglec-9 on CD8 T cells in melanoma. Study observations and caveats: Siglec-9 reportedly marks and regulates an effector memory CD8+ T-cell subset apparently accumulating in melanoma tumors.

Trimming removed 6 bases from V and 6 bases from J; junction bases left unmatched: 8. There are 15 residues in the CDR3. The V gene's germline CDR1 is SNHLY and CDR2 FYNNEI. Notes on this clone: Antigen: not known.

The method was immunoSEQ multiplex PCR; TCRdb's version includes in-frame clones alone and lacks a portion of them. Of about 36,000 clones listed, around 82% were seen once; the top ten hold roughly 1.8%. The TCR was taken from a human donor in good health. This sequence joins TRBV2 and TRBJ1-1; 12 bases fit TRBD1. Sequences were obtained from Siglec-9- CD8+ T cells sorted from blood. The CDR3 sequence: CASSSFGTGGSEAFF. CDR3 DNA: TGTGCCAGCAGCTCGTTCGGGACAGGGGGCTCTGAAGCTTTCTTT. Full variable domain (outside the CDR3, taken from reference TRBV2 and TRBJ1-1): EPEVTQTPSHQVTQMGQEVILRCVPISNHLYFYWYRQILGQKVEFLVSFYNNEISEKSEIFDDQFSVERPDGSNFTLKIRSTKLEDSAMYFCASSSFGTGGSEAFFGQGTRLTVV.